This T cell receptor beta chain was sequenced for a study of cytomegalovirus exposure and HLA in healthy donors. 60 Vbeta and 13 Jbeta primers were used in PCR. Data came from immunoSEQ multiplex PCR; TCRdb stores just in-frame clones and leaves some out. The sample table sets out 150,000 to 250,000 clones. CDR3 length: 15 amino acids. V shed 4 bases and J shed 6 bases, with 17 bases lying between them. Germline CDR1 reads MRHNA; CDR2 reads SNTAGT. The receptor was derived from a boy younger than 18 in good health and CMV-seronegative. The rearrangement links TRBV6-4 to TRBJ2-3, with a weak D call TRBD2 (6 bases). Sequencing was carried out using PBMCs. CDR3 in DNA: TGTGCCAGCAGTGTCACACTCGCGGCGGGGGATACGCAGTATTTT. This codes for CASSVTLAAGDTQYF.